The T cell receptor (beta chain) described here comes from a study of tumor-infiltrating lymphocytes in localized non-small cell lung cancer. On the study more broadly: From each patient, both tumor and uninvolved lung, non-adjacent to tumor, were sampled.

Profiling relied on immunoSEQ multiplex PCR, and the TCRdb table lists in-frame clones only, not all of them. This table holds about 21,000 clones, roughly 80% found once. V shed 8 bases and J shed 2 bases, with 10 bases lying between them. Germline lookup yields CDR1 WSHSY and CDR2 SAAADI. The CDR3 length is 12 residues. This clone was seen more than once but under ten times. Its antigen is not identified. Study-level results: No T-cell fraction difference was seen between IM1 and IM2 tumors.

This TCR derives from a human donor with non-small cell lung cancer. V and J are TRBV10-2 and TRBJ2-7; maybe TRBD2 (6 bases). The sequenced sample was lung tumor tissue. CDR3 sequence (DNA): TGCGCCAGCTGGGGGGTGACCTACGAGCAGTACTTC. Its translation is CASWGVTYEQYF.